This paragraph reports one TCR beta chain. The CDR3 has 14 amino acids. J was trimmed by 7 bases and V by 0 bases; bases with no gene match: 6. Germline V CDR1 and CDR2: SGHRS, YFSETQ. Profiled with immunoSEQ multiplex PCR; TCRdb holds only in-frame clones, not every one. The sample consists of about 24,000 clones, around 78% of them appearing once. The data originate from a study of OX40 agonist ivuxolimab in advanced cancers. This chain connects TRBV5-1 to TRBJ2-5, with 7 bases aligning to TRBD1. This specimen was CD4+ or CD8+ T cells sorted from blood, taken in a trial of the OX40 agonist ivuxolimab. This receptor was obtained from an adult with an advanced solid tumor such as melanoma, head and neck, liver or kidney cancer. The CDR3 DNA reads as TGCGCCAGCAGCTTGGCTGGGACAGAGGGGACCCAGTACTTC. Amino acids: CASSLAGTEGTQYF.